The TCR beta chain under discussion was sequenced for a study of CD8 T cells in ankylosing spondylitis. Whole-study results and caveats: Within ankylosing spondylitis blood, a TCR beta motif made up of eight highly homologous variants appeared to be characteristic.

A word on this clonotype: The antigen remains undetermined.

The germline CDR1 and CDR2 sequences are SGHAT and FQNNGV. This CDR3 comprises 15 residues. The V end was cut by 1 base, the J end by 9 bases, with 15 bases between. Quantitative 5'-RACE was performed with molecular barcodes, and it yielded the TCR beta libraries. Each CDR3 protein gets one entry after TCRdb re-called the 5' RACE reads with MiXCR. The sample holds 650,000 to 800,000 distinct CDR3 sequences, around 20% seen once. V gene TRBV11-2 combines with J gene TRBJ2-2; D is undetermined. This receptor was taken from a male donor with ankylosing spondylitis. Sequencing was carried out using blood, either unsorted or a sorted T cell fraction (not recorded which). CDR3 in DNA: TGTGCCAGCAGCTTAGTGGGGTCGGGCGGCCGGGAGCTGTTTTTT. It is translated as CASSLVGSGGRELFF.